The clone carrying this T cell receptor beta chain was recorded many times. Prior to thyroid surgery, none of the patients had received any treatment. This record belongs to a study of metastatic and nonmetastatic thyroid tumors. Overall study context: For malignant and benign thyroid patients, tumor or nodule tissue and blood were the sources whose repertoires were compared.

Germline V gene data show CDR1 as MNHNS and CDR2 as SASEGT. V lost 11 bases, J lost 1 base, and 9 bases lay in between. CDR3 size: 12 residues. TCRdb used MiXCR to call clones anew from the PCR reads. The sample records 17,000 or so clones, roughly 24% being singletons. Sample: adjacent normal tissue. This sequence originates from a female donor with papillary thyroid cancer or a benign thyroid nodule (not recorded which). Some clones in this sample may be carry-over from other donors' samples. J is TRBJ1-5 and V is TRBV6-1; D gene uncertain. The CDR3 sequence is CAVRPSNQPQHF. Here the CDR3 DNA reads TGTGCCGTACGACCGAGCAATCAGCCCCAGCATTTT.